This section outlines one T cell receptor (beta chain) sequence together with its context. These data belong to a study of CD8 T cells in Susac syndrome. Random hexamers were used to reverse transcribe the RNA input (0.5 to 1 ug). TCRdb analysed the immunoSEQ multiplex PCR reads with MiXCR anew, one entry per CDR3 protein. The table shows 200,000 to 250,000 distinct CDR3 sequences, with about 95% occurring only once. Germline V gene data show CDR1 as SQVTM and CDR2 as ANQGSEA. V was clipped by 4 bases and J by 1 base, with 16 bases between them. The CDR3 totals 15 residues. The sequencing sample was made of CD4+ T cells from PBMCs. This chain links TRBV29-1 with TRBJ1-1; maybe TRBD1 (5 bases). The TCR sequence derives from a human donor with multiple sclerosis. This CDR3 reads CSVVGPGGTNTEAFF. The CDR3 DNA is TGCAGCGTTGTAGGCCCCGGGGGTACGAACACTGAAGCTTTCTTT.